This T cell receptor beta chain was identified during a study of blood T cell repertoires in COVID-19. About the study: T cells, B-cell-depleted T cells, or PBMCs provided the cDNA or gDNA that served as material.

Original processing methods: Estimation of nucleated cell counts was performed using reference gene primer amplification. Measured with immunoSEQ multiplex PCR; TCRdb has only the in-frame clones, and not every one. V, J and clone size derive from that table, while D and trimming were established from the DNA sequence. The table lists 14,000 to 15,000 clones, 60% to 80% of them singletons, with roughly 15% in the top ten. This clone came up once. This CDR3 contains 16 residues. Germline V gene lookup returns CDR1 LGHDT and CDR2 YNNKEL (reference sequence). V was cut by 0 bases and J by 3 bases, with 15 bases left in between.

This TCR was recovered from a human donor in a cohort sampled during active COVID-19. Sequencing was done on a sample of peripheral blood. The chain recombines TRBV3-1 (or the pseudogene TRBV3-2) with TRBJ2-7, with D tentatively TRBD1 (5 bases). CDR3 sequence: CASSQDQGISLYEQYF. In DNA, the CDR3 is TGTGCCAGCAGCCAAGACCAGGGAATTTCCCTCTACGAGCAGTACTTC.